One sample yielded the 25 T cell receptor beta chains listed below, sequenced in a study of shared clonotypes between healthy human individuals. This table comes from immunoSEQ multiplex PCR, and its TCRdb copy is limited to in-frame clones, with some not included. The sample holds millions of clones, 95% seen once. The sample taken for sequencing was naive CD4+ T cells sorted from blood. Subset reported: CD45RA+ positively selected. These receptors all come from a young man in good health.

This clone appeared a single time. The CDR3 DNA follows: TGTGCCAGTAGTACCCGCGGGACCAACCCTCCGAATACGCAGTATTTT. Its protein product is CASSTRGTNPPNTQYF. This chain joins TRBV19 and TRBJ2-3; the D gene is possibly TRBD2 (6 bases). This CDR3 comprises 16 residues. From germline, CDR1 is LNHDA and CDR2 SQIVND (reference sequence). The germline V and J ends were trimmed by 4 bases and 7 bases, with 21 bases remaining between them.

This clone was seen just once. V and J are TRBV4-1 and TRBJ2-5, with 13 bases that match TRBD2. The CDR3 is 17 amino acids. CDR1 is MGHRA and CDR2 is YSYEKL in the germline V gene. After removal of 5 bases from V and 4 bases from J, the junction contained 10 bases not matched to a gene. CDR3 bases: TGCGCCAGCAGCACTCGACTAGCGGGGGGCCTCTCAGAGACCCAGTACTTC. It specifies CASSTRLAGGLSETQYF.

The chain uses TRBV10-3 and TRBJ2-7; D possibly corresponds to TRBD1 (5 bases). The CDR3 is 14 residues long. The V end was cut by 3 bases, the J end by 7 bases, with 16 bases between. CDR1 and CDR2 (germline): ENHRY, SYGVKD. CDR3 coding DNA: TGTGCCATCAGTGATAGGGGAAGGGTTCGGGAGCAGTACTTC. It codes for CAISDRGRVREQYF.

The J gene is TRBJ2-7, the V gene TRBV2; D assignment may be TRBD1 or TRBD2 (5 bases each). The CDR3 consists of 15 residues. In germline, CDR1 is SNHLY, CDR2 FYNNEI. The germline V and J ends were trimmed by 4 bases and 2 bases, with 15 bases remaining between them. CDR3 residues: CASSVGTLGAYEQYF. For the CDR3, the DNA is TGTGCCAGCAGTGTGGGGACCCTAGGGGCCTACGAGCAGTACTTC.

This sequence joins TRBV4-1 and TRBJ1-5; a possible D gene is TRBD1 (6 bases). The ends were cut back, 4 bases at V and 3 bases at J, with 19 bases in the middle. The CDR3 runs 17 residues. Germline CDR1 MGHRA, CDR2 YSYEKL. The DNA for the CDR3 is TGCGCCAGCAGCCCGGAAGGGGGGATAGGGAACAATCAGCCCCAGCATTTT. Translation gives CASSPEGGIGNNQPQHF.

V gene TRBV4-3 combines with J gene TRBJ2-7; D uncertain. V was pared by 0 bases and J by 5 bases, with 8 bases between. The CDR3 length is 13 residues. Germline CDR1 reads LGHNA; CDR2 reads YSLEER. CDR3 sequence (DNA): TGCGCCAGCAGCCAAGATAATGGGGACGAGCAGTACTTC. It translates to CASSQDNGDEQYF.

About this clone itself: A clone one base away is much larger, so this may be a read error. The same CDR3 is also encoded by other DNA sequences in this sample. V gene TRBV5-1 combines with J gene TRBJ2-5; the D gene is possibly TRBD2 (5 bases). Germline V gene lookup returns CDR1 SGHRS and CDR2 YFSETQ. Between the trimmed V and J ends, which lost 5 bases and 14 bases, there was a span of 25 bases. This CDR3 has 14 residues. The CDR3 spells CASSLGGRPYEQYF. The CDR3 DNA reads TGCGCCAGCAGTCTCGGAGGCAGGCCCTACGAGCAATACTTC.

The chain couples TRBV30 to TRBJ2-7, with 7 bases aligning to TRBD2. With V trimmed by 3 bases and J by 2 bases, 7 bases remained unmatched. The CDR3 is made up of 14 amino acids. Germline V gene data show CDR1 as GTSNPN and CDR2 as SVGIG (reference sequence). CDR3 in DNA: TGTGCCTGGAGCGGCCTAGCGGTAACCTACGAGCAGTACTTC. Its protein product is CAWSGLAVTYEQYF.

The rearrangement joins TRBV2 to TRBJ2-1, with 10 bases fitting TRBD1. V lost 2 bases and J lost 5; bases outside the gene matches: 9. The CDR3 is 17 amino acids. Germline V gene lookup returns CDR1 SNHLY and CDR2 FYNNEI. CDR3 region: CASSEPSTGGGNNEQFF. The CDR3 coding sequence is TGTGCCAGCAGTGAACCCTCGACAGGGGGCGGAAACAATGAGCAGTTCTTC.

The rearrangement links TRBV11-2 to TRBJ2-3; TRBD1 aligns across 8 bases. CDR1 is SGHAT, CDR2 FQNNGV, per germline. Germline trimming cut 5 bases from V and 0 bases from J; bases unmatched to any gene: 7. CDR3 length equals 16 residues. CDR3 in amino acids: CASSPGGLSSTDTQYF. For the CDR3, the DNA is TGTGCCAGCAGCCCAGGGGGCTTAAGTAGCACAGATACGCAGTATTTT.

With regard to this clone: Other nucleotide sequences from this sample produce the same CDR3. The chain has TRBV6-1 and TRBJ2-7; D is ambiguous. V was pared by 2 bases and J by 0 bases, with 11 bases between. Germline assignment: CDR1 MNHNS and CDR2 SASEGT. CDR3 length equals 15 residues. CDR3 coding DNA: TGTGCCAGCAGTGAATCCCCCGGATCCTCCTACGAGCAGTACTTC. Translation: CASSESPGSSYEQYF.

The chain recombines TRBV9 with TRBJ2-1, with no clear D. The V end was cut by 0 bases, the J end by 6 bases, with 4 bases between. The CDR3 is 12 residues long. The germline gives CDR1 SGDLS, CDR2 YYNGEE. The CDR3 nucleotides are TGTGCCAGCAGCGTAGCTGTCAATGAGCAGTTCTTC. Translating gives CASSVAVNEQFF.

This chain connects TRBV18 to TRBJ1-5; TRBD1 is a possible D gene (6 bases). The CDR3 runs 16 residues. V shed 3 bases and J shed 6 bases, with 18 bases lying between them. CDR1 is KGHSH and CDR2 is LQKENI in the germline V gene. CDR3 sequence: CASSPQREGVAQPQHF. For the CDR3, the DNA is TGTGCCAGCTCACCTCAACGAGAGGGGGTAGCTCAGCCCCAGCATTTT.

Points on this clone: A junction boundary mismatches the germline segment, possibly from a read error. The chain recombines TRBV7-7 with TRBJ1-4; TRBD1 matches 7 bases. The CDR3 is made up of 15 amino acids. The germline V gene encodes CDR1 SSHAT and CDR2 FNYEAQ (reference sequence). The CDR3 DNA is TGTGCTAGCAGCCCGAACGACAGGGACCACGGGAAACTGTTTTTT. Protein sequence: CASSPNDRDHGKLFF. Looking up the rest from reference TRBV7-7 and TRBJ1-4 gives the full variable domain: GAGVSQSPRYKVTKRGQDVTLRCDPISSHATLYWYQQALGQGPEFLTYFNYEAQPDKSGLPSDRFSAERPEGSISTLTIQRTEQRDSAMYRCASSPNDRDHGKLFFGSGTQLSVL.

CDR3 protein: CASGPSGQGGVYEQYF. The CDR3, as DNA: TGCGCCAGCGGACCATCCGGACAGGGGGGTGTCTACGAGCAGTACTTC. The chain has TRBV23-1 and TRBJ2-7; 10 positions agree with TRBD1. TRBV23-1 is an open reading frame whose function is uncertain. V shed 8 bases and J 3 bases; nucleotides not matched to a gene: 13. CDR3 length: 16 residues.

The rearrangement joins TRBV28 to TRBJ2-1, with 12 bases identical to TRBD2. The length of the CDR3 is 21 residues. V trimming: 5 bases; J trimming: 0 bases; junction bases outside the gene matches: 17. In germline, CDR1 is MDHEN, CDR2 SYDVKM. The CDR3 sequence: CASSLPEKTSGGLSSYNEQFF. The CDR3 DNA reads as TGTGCCAGCAGTCTCCCTGAGAAGACTAGCGGGGGATTAAGCTCCTACAATGAGCAGTTCTTC.

The V and J genes are TRBV6-6 and TRBJ2-5; D gene ambiguous. The V gene's germline CDR1 is MNHNY and CDR2 SVGAGI (reference sequence). CDR3 length: 13 amino acids. V lost 2 bases, J lost 2 bases, and 6 bases lay in between. The CDR3 loop reads CASSYGPQETQYF. The CDR3 DNA reads as TGTGCCAGCAGTTACGGGCCTCAAGAGACCCAGTACTTC.

V is TRBV28 and J is TRBJ2-3; perhaps D is TRBD1 or TRBD2 (5 bases each). Germline CDR1 reads MDHEN; CDR2 reads SYDVKM. The CDR3 is made up of 16 amino acids. Trimming left V 3 bases short and J 2 bases short, with 15 bases between. As DNA, the CDR3 is TGTGCCAGCAGTTTCTCCTCCGCAGGGACCACAGATACGCAGTATTTT. It translates to CASSFSSAGTTDTQYF.

The chain carries TRBV19 and TRBJ2-7, with D perhaps TRBD1 (5 bases). The V end lost 4 bases, the J end lost 1 base, and 11 bases lay between the germline ends. Germline lookup yields CDR1 LNHDA and CDR2 SQIVND (reference sequence). The CDR3 runs to 14 residues. The CDR3 nucleotides are TGTGCCAGTAGTAAACCAGGGCCTTCCTACGAGCAGTACTTC. Translated: CASSKPGPSYEQYF.

This clone came up once. At one of its ends the junction is not consistent with the germline gene, which may arise from a read error. The rearrangement links TRBV7-7 to TRBJ2-1, with 10 bases fitting TRBD1. This CDR3 has 17 residues. From germline, CDR1 is SSHAT and CDR2 FNYEAQ (reference sequence). The CDR3 DNA follows: TGTGCTAGCAGCTCCGGGACAGGGGAGTTTGGGGACAATGAGCAGTTCTTC. Amino acid sequence: CASSSGTGEFGDNEQFF. Full variable domain (outside the CDR3, taken from reference TRBV7-7 and TRBJ2-1): GAGVSQSPRYKVTKRGQDVTLRCDPISSHATLYWYQQALGQGPEFLTYFNYEAQPDKSGLPSDRFSAERPEGSISTLTIQRTEQRDSAMYRCASSSGTGEFGDNEQFFGPGTRLTVL.

The V and J genes are TRBV28 and TRBJ1-1; 7 positions agree with TRBD1. Germline V CDR1 and CDR2: MDHEN, SYDVKM. CDR3 length: 16 residues. The V and J ends lost 2 bases and 1 base, in that order; junction bases with no gene match: 7. The CDR3 bases are TGTGCCAGCAGTTTAAACAGGGGTTTGGAGAACACTGAAGCTTTCTTT. This gives the protein CASSLNRGLENTEAFF. Full variable domain (remainder filled in from reference TRBV28 and TRBJ1-1): DVKVTQSSRYLVKRTGEKVFLECVQDMDHENMFWYRQDPGLGLRLIYFSYDVKMKEKGDIPEGYSVSREKKERFSLILESASTNQTSMYLCASSLNRGLENTEAFFGQGTRLTVV.

The V gene is TRBV30, the J gene TRBJ2-7; a weak D match, TRBD1 (5 bases). Germline V gene data show CDR1 as GTSNPN and CDR2 as SVGIG (reference sequence). The CDR3 contains 15 residues. V gave up 0 bases and J gave up 7 bases, with 19 bases separating them. The CDR3 coding sequence is TGTGCCTGGAGTGTAGGGGTGAGTCCCGCGGAGGAGCAGTACTTC. This gives the protein CAWSVGVSPAEEQYF.

A note on this clone: A single base separates this from a much larger clone, so it may be a read error. This chain links TRBV7-9 with TRBJ1-2, with D possibly being TRBD1 (6 bases). The germline gives CDR1 SEHNR, CDR2 FQNEAQ (reference sequence). This CDR3 is 16 amino acids long. Trimming shortened V by 4 bases and J by 7 bases, and 22 bases separated the two germline ends. CDR3 bases: TGTGCCAGCAGCTCCCTTAGGGATACAGGGCCCTCTGGCTACACCTTC. Translating it yields CASSSLRDTGPSGYTF.

The chain carries TRBV5-4 and TRBJ2-1; TRBD2 might be the D (7 bases). The CDR3 is made up of 16 amino acids. The V end lost 1 base, the J end lost 6 bases, and 17 bases lay between the germline ends. CDR1 SGHNT and CDR2 YYREEE come from the germline V gene (reference sequence). CDR3 sequence reads: CASSLSSRGGTNEQFF. CDR3 DNA: TGTGCCAGCAGCTTGTCTAGTAGGGGGGGAACCAATGAGCAGTTCTTC. Variable domain in full (rest from reference TRBV5-4 and TRBJ2-1): ETGVTQSPTHLIKTRGQQVTLRCSSQSGHNTVSWYQQALGQGPQFIFQYYREEENGRGNFPPRFSGLQFPNYSSELNVNALELDDSALYLCASSLSSRGGTNEQFFGPGTRLTVL.

The chain uses TRBV4-2 and TRBJ2-5, with 9 bases identical to TRBD1. The CDR3 runs to 17 residues. Trimming removed 4 bases from V and 5 bases from J; junction bases left unmatched: 14. Germline V gene data show CDR1 as LGHNA and CDR2 as YNFKEQ. CDR3 in amino acids: CASSLVDRGHPLETQYF. The CDR3, as DNA: TGTGCCAGCAGCCTCGTGGACAGGGGCCATCCCTTGGAGACCCAGTACTTC.